What follows are 10 T cell receptor beta chains derived from one specimen sequenced in a study of blood T cell repertoires in COVID-19. Sequencing used immunoSEQ multiplex PCR; TCRdb keeps in-frame clones, though not all of them. The profile shows approximately 300,000 clones, 75% to 95% of them singletons. Material: peripheral blood. These receptors came from a woman in her twenties or thirties with COVID-19, enrolled during active disease.

The chain is built from TRBV7-3 and TRBJ2-1; D may be TRBD2 (6 bases). The CDR3 is made up of 17 amino acids. Between the trimmed V and J ends, which lost 3 bases and 8 bases, there was a span of 23 bases. The germline V gene has CDR1 SGHTA and CDR2 FQGTGA. CDR3 sequence reads: CASSFTGAGLQGHEQFF. The CDR3 region has the DNA TGTGCCAGCAGCTTTACGGGAGCGGGCCTACAAGGGCATGAGCAGTTCTTC.

About this clone itself: At the DNA level, this CDR3 is encoded by other sequences in the same sample as well. The chain combines TRBV27 with TRBJ2-7, with D perhaps matching TRBD1 (7 bases). Germline V gives CDR1 MNHEY, CDR2 SMNVEV (reference sequence). The ends were cut back, 3 bases at V and 2 bases at J, with 11 bases in the middle. The CDR3 is made up of 14 amino acids. The CDR3 region is CASSFGGGPYEQYF. CDR3 nucleotides: TGTGCCAGCAGTTTTGGAGGGGGCCCCTACGAGCAGTACTTC.

The CDR3 loop reads CASSRGQGKDQPQHF. As DNA, the CDR3 is TGTGCCAGCAGTCGGGGACAGGGAAAGGATCAGCCCCAGCATTTT. The J gene is TRBJ1-5, the V gene TRBV6-5, with 9 bases matching TRBD1. This CDR3 spans 15 amino acids. Germline CDR1 reads MNHEY; CDR2 reads SVGAGI. Trimming at V came to 5 bases and at J to 5 bases, leaving 7 bases not matched to a gene.

The J gene is TRBJ2-3, the V gene TRBV6-5; D ambiguous. There are 14 residues in the CDR3. Germline CDR1 MNHEY, CDR2 SVGAGI. Trimming pared 0 bases from V and 5 bases from J, leaving 9 bases between. DNA for the CDR3: TGTGCCAGCAGTTACTCGATATCGGGAGATACGCAGTATTTT. It is translated as CASSYSISGDTQYF.

The chain links TRBV4-1 to TRBJ1-2; TRBD1 matches at 9 bases. The CDR3 has 15 amino acids. Looked up from germline, CDR1 is MGHRA and CDR2 is YSYEKL. Trimming removed 2 bases from V and 8 bases from J; junction bases left unmatched: 9. The CDR3 region is CASSQQTGGESGYTF. CDR3 DNA sequence: TGCGCCAGCAGCCAACAGACAGGGGGGGAGAGCGGCTACACCTTC.

The chain couples TRBV6-5 to TRBJ1-2; D might be TRBD1 (6 bases). V was pared by 6 bases and J by 7 bases, with 12 bases between. There are 12 residues in the CDR3. Germline V lookup: CDR1 MNHEY, CDR2 SVGAGI. The CDR3 reads CASRRDKSGYTF. The CDR3 region has the DNA TGTGCCAGCAGACGGGACAAGAGTGGCTACACCTTC.

This chain links TRBV5-1 with TRBJ1-1, with a tentative D call TRBD1 (6 bases). This CDR3 spans 16 amino acids. Germline CDR1 is SGHRS and CDR2 is YFSETQ. V lost 4 bases and J 5 bases, leaving 21 bases between the germline ends. As DNA, the CDR3 is TGCGCCAGCAGCCCCAGCGTTCGTGGGGGCGGAACTGAAGCTTTCTTT. Its protein product is CASSPSVRGGGTEAFF.

This clone is a singleton in its sample. The V gene is TRBV30, the J gene TRBJ1-4, with a possible D match to TRBD1 (6 bases). Germline-derived CDR1 and CDR2 are GTSNPN and SVGIG (reference sequence). Trimming removed 2 bases from V and 5 bases from J, with 15 bases in between. The CDR3 is made up of 15 amino acids. In nucleotides, the CDR3 is TGTGCCTGGAGTTCCTTAGGGGGAATGAATGAAAAACTGTTTTTT. Translation gives CAWSSLGGMNEKLFF.

This sequence joins TRBV4-1 and TRBJ1-1; no clear D. The V and J ends lost 2 bases and 4 bases respectively, with 11 bases between them. The CDR3 is 14 amino acids. Germline assignment: CDR1 MGHRA and CDR2 YSYEKL. The CDR3 sequence: CASSQQIGFTEAFF. The CDR3 nucleotides are TGCGCCAGCAGCCAACAGATCGGGTTCACTGAAGCTTTCTTT.

The gene calls are TRBV24-1 and TRBJ1-4; 8 bases align to TRBD1. V shed 3 bases, J shed 10 bases, and the junction held 12 bases outside the gene matches. The CDR3 extends over 16 amino acids. Germline-derived CDR1 and CDR2 are KGHDR and SFDVKD. Here the CDR3 reads CATSDQGRTGRGKLFF. DNA of the CDR3: TGTGCCACCAGTGATCAGGGACGGACAGGGAGGGGAAAACTGTTTTTT.